This TCR beta chain was captured in a study of T-cell memory formation after mild COVID-19. On the study more broadly: Among the donors, TCR clusters were largely specific to each donor.

This clonotype occurred a few times. Constant-segment primers served in 5'RACE that generated TCR alpha and TCR beta cDNA libraries bearing sample barcodes and UMIs. TCRdb re-called the 5' RACE reads with MiXCR, one entry per CDR3 protein. The repertoire includes a few hundred thousand distinct CDR3 sequences, around 17% of them detected once, and more than 20% sits in the top ten. The germline CDR1 and CDR2 sequences are SGHDN and FVKESK. The CDR3 totals 13 residues. V was cut by 1 base and J by 4 bases, with 8 bases left in between. The sample was PBMCs or a T cell subset sorted from them (not recorded which). This chain links TRBV14 with TRBJ2-7; D gene uncertain. The TCR comes from a man between 18 and 29 years old who had mild COVID-19 (a few samples of this study predate the infection). Cell type and time point are not known. The CDR3 region is CASSQAAAYEQYV. The CDR3 region has the DNA TGTGCCAGCAGCCAAGCTGCAGCTTACGAGCAGTACGTC.